This passage covers 21 T cell receptor beta chains from one sample sequenced in a study of blood T cell repertoires in COVID-19. Produced via immunoSEQ multiplex PCR; TCRdb's table is partial and in-frame only. The repertoire has about 170,000 clones, almost 85% of them found once; the top ten carry approximately 21%. Sequencing was performed on peripheral blood. The receptors here all came from a woman of 80 years or more with acute or convalescent COVID-19.

V gene TRBV4-1 combines with J gene TRBJ2-5; no definite D call. Germline values: CDR1 MGHRA, CDR2 YSYEKL. Trimming removed 4 bases at V and 3 bases at J, with 15 bases between. The CDR3 runs 15 residues. CDR3 sequence reads: CASSRKASVEETQYF. The CDR3 DNA is TGCGCCAGCAGCCGAAAAGCTTCCGTGGAAGAGACCCAGTACTTC.

This rearrangement joins TRBV10-3 to TRBJ1-4, with D possibly TRBD1 on 5 matching bases. V was pared by 10 bases and J by 2 bases, with 14 bases between. CDR1 is ENHRY and CDR2 is SYGVKD in the germline V gene. The CDR3 sequence is 14 residues long. The CDR3 spells CATAQGATNEKLFF. As DNA, the CDR3 is TGTGCCACCGCGCAGGGTGCGACTAATGAAAAACTGTTTTTT.

The chain uses TRBV7-2 and TRBJ2-2, with a possible D match to TRBD1 (6 bases). CDR3 length equals 15 residues. Deletions cut 5 bases from V and 8 bases from J, with 18 bases between. Germline values: CDR1 SGHTA, CDR2 FQGNSA. The CDR3 coding sequence is TGTGCCAGCAGCCCAAATAACAGGGTACGGGGGGAGCTGTTTTTT. It specifies CASSPNNRVRGELFF.

This clone was picked up many times. The chain carries TRBV7-8 and TRBJ2-4; D is undetermined. This CDR3 comprises 16 residues. Per the germline V gene, CDR1 is SGHVS and CDR2 is FQNEAQ. The V and J ends lost 1 base and 0 bases respectively, with 10 bases between them. The CDR3 here is CASSLGTIEAKNIQYF. CDR3 DNA sequence: TGTGCCAGCAGCTTAGGAACTATTGAAGCCAAAAACATTCAGTACTTC.

This chain joins TRBV7-8 and TRBJ2-2; a weak D match, TRBD1 (5 bases). Trimming removed 6 bases from V and 4 bases from J, with 15 bases in between. The CDR3 consists of 15 residues. In germline, CDR1 is SGHVS, CDR2 FQNEAQ. DNA for the CDR3: TGTGCCAGCAGGCCTCCAGGGCTAATCACCGGGGAGCTGTTTTTT. Amino acid sequence: CASRPPGLITGELFF.

The gene calls are TRBV11-3 and TRBJ2-7; TRBD2 matches at 14 bases. CDR1 and CDR2 from the germline V gene are SGHNT and YENEEA. V shed 0 bases and J 2 bases; nucleotides not matched to a gene: 15. The CDR3 contains 21 residues. The CDR3 DNA reads as TGTGCCAGCAGCTTAGATCCCCTCGGGACTAGCGGGAGTGGGGCACCCTACGAGCAGTACTTC. Translating it yields CASSLDPLGTSGSGAPYEQYF.

This chain uses TRBV5-4 with TRBJ2-5; 8 bases line up with TRBD2. V dropped 4 bases and J dropped 2; count of bases not matched to a gene: 10. This CDR3 contains 16 residues. CDR1 SGHNT and CDR2 YYREEE come from the germline V gene (reference sequence). CDR3 in amino acids: CASSLAGGARQETQYF. In DNA, the CDR3 is TGTGCCAGCAGCCTCGCCGGGGGGGCGAGGCAAGAGACCCAGTACTTC.

This chain links TRBV7-2 with TRBJ1-2, with D possibly TRBD1 on 6 matching bases. Germline CDR1 and CDR2: SGHTA and FQGNSA. The V gene lost 4 bases and the J gene lost 1 base, with 16 bases spanning the gap. The CDR3 has 16 residues. This CDR3 reads CASSSGTGYNNYGYTF. The CDR3, as DNA: TGTGCCAGCAGCTCCGGAACAGGGTATAATAACTATGGCTACACCTTC.

The chain links TRBV25-1 to TRBJ2-2; D call uncertain. Deletions cut 8 bases from V and 0 bases from J, with 10 bases between. CDR1 is MGHDK and CDR2 is SYGVNS in the germline V gene. The CDR3 spans 14 residues. The CDR3 DNA is TGTGCCAGCCGACACGATGCGAACACCGGGGAGCTGTTTTTT. Its translation is CASRHDANTGELFF.

CDR3 region: CASSQDRASGRASEQYF. The DNA of the CDR3 is TGCGCCAGCAGCCAAGATAGGGCTAGCGGGAGGGCCAGTGAGCAGTACTTC. The chain links TRBV4-1 to TRBJ2-7, with 12 bases identical to TRBD2. This CDR3 has 17 amino acids. V lost 0 bases, J lost 7 bases, and 10 bases stayed unmatched. Per germline, CDR1 MGHRA and CDR2 YSYEKL.

The V gene is TRBV19, the J gene TRBJ1-4, with TRBD1 matching 11 bases. Germline V CDR1 and CDR2: LNHDA, SQIVND (reference sequence). The CDR3 totals 14 residues. V shed 10 bases and J 6 bases; nucleotides not matched to a gene: 7. The CDR3 coding sequence is TGTGCCACCCAGGACAGGGGGCAGGATGAAAAACTGTTTTTT. Amino acid sequence: CATQDRGQDEKLFF.

The rearrangement joins TRBV6-5 to TRBJ2-7; tentative D call: TRBD2 (6 bases). Germline V CDR1 and CDR2: MNHEY, SVGAGI. This CDR3 is 15 amino acids long. With 0 bases removed from V and 1 base from J, the gap between germline ends came to 10 bases. This CDR3 is CASSYSRAGSYEQYF. As DNA, the CDR3 is TGTGCCAGCAGTTACTCGCGGGCGGGGTCCTACGAGCAGTACTTC.

This clone was picked up a small number of times. The V gene is TRBV6-5, the J gene TRBJ1-5, with TRBD1 matching over 7 bases. This CDR3 comprises 15 residues. The V gene's germline CDR1 is MNHEY and CDR2 SVGAGI. V trimming: 7 bases; J trimming: 3 bases; junction bases outside the gene matches: 9. The CDR3: CASKEGDRDNQPQHF. The CDR3 DNA reads TGTGCCAGCAAGGAGGGAGACAGGGACAATCAGCCCCAGCATTTT.

V and J are TRBV28 and TRBJ2-5; 8 bases agree with TRBD1. Germline V gene lookup returns CDR1 MDHEN and CDR2 SYDVKM. The CDR3 totals 14 residues. Losses at the gene ends were 1 base for V and 7 bases for J; bases not matched to a gene: 5. In DNA, the CDR3 is TGTGCCAGCAGTTTATACCCAGGGGGCGCGACCCAGTACTTC. Its translation is CASSLYPGGATQYF. The whole variable domain, filled in from reference TRBV28 and TRBJ2-5, reads DVKVTQSSRYLVKRTGEKVFLECVQDMDHENMFWYRQDPGLGLRLIYFSYDVKMKEKGDIPEGYSVSREKKERFSLILESASTNQTSMYLCASSLYPGGATQYFGPGTRLLVL.

The V gene is TRBV6-1, the J gene TRBJ1-2; D perhaps matches TRBD1 (6 bases). This CDR3 is built from 14 residues. V was cut by 4 bases and J by 2 bases, with 11 bases left in between. Germline V gene lookup returns CDR1 MNHNS and CDR2 SASEGT. CDR3 sequence (DNA): TGTGCCAGCAGTGCAGCAGGGGCAAACTATGGCTACACCTTC. Residues: CASSAAGANYGYTF.

This clone has a single count. V is TRBV5-1 and J is TRBJ2-3; 7 bases are a match to TRBD1. Germline V gene data show CDR1 as SGHRS and CDR2 as YFSETQ. The CDR3 is 14 amino acids. The J segment lost 6 bases and the V segment lost 2 bases, leaving 6 bases of the junction unmatched. CDR3 sequence reads: CASSFGRGLDTQYF. CDR3 coding DNA: TGCGCCAGCAGCTTCGGAAGGGGGCTGGATACGCAGTATTTT. Full variable domain (outside the CDR3, taken from reference TRBV5-1 and TRBJ2-3): KAGVTQTPRYLIKTRGQQVTLSCSPISGHRSVSWYQQTPGQGLQFLFEYFSETQRNKGNFPGRFSGRQFSNSRSEMNVSTLELGDSALYLCASSFGRGLDTQYFGPGTRLTVL.

The CDR3 nucleotides read TGCAGCGTTGAAGATCCCTCTTACTATGGCTACACCTTC. It yields the protein CSVEDPSYYGYTF. The V and J genes are TRBV29-1 and TRBJ1-2; no firm D call. CDR1 and CDR2 from the germline V gene are SQVTM and ANQGSEA. The CDR3 consists of 13 residues. V was cut by 0 bases and J by 3 bases, with 8 bases left in between.

The chain employs TRBV6-5 and TRBJ1-1, with TRBD1 as a possible D gene (5 bases). Germline lookup yields CDR1 MNHEY and CDR2 SVGAGI. This CDR3 contains 14 residues. V lost 10 bases, J lost 0 bases, and 15 bases lay in between. CDR3 region: CAIGSAGMNTEAFF. The DNA of the CDR3 is TGTGCCATCGGTTCGGCAGGGATGAACACTGAAGCTTTCTTT.

This chain uses TRBV10-2 with TRBJ2-7; 7 bases match TRBD2. Looked up from germline, CDR1 is WSHSY and CDR2 is SAAADI. CDR3 length: 15 amino acids. V was pared by 3 bases and J by 0 bases, with 5 bases of the junction left unmatched. CDR3 sequence: CASSDLSSGSYEQYF. The DNA for the CDR3 is TGCGCCAGCAGTGACCTATCTAGCGGCTCCTACGAGCAGTACTTC.

This chain uses TRBV30 with TRBJ1-1, with 7 bases lining up with TRBD1. From germline, CDR1 is GTSNPN and CDR2 SVGIG (reference sequence). Trimming took 4 bases from V and 0 from J; bases not matched to a gene: 11. The CDR3 consists of 16 residues. CDR3 DNA: TGTGCCTGGATTGAGGGACAGAAGAGAGTGAACACTGAAGCTTTCTTT. This translates into CAWIEGQKRVNTEAFF. Full variable domain (rest looked up from reference TRBV30 and TRBJ1-1): SQTIHQWPATLVQPVGSPLSLECTVEGTSNPNLYWYRQAAGRGLQLLFYSVGIGQISSEVPQNLSASRPQDRQFILSSKKLLLSDSGFYLCAWIEGQKRVNTEAFFGQGTRLTVV.

J is TRBJ1-4 and V is TRBV7-9, with 7 bases matching TRBD1. Germline CDR1 reads SEHNR; CDR2 reads FQNEAQ (reference sequence). Losses at the gene ends were 4 bases for V and 5 bases for J; bases not matched to a gene: 7. This CDR3 spans 15 amino acids. The CDR3 here is CASSSRTGSNEKLFF. In nucleotides, the CDR3 is TGTGCCAGCAGCTCCCGGACAGGATCAAATGAAAAACTGTTTTTT.